A single T cell receptor (beta chain) is shown here with its context. CDR3 length equals 17 residues. This sample was taken from a study of blood T cell repertoires in COVID-19. Only in-frame clones appear in the TCRdb table, and some are missing; sequencing was by immunoSEQ multiplex PCR. Among about 140,000 clones listed, roughly four fifths were seen once. Material for sequencing was peripheral blood. The TCR originated in a woman in her sixties or seventies with acute or convalescent COVID-19. The V call is TRBV21-1, the J call TRBJ1-5. TRBV21-1 is recorded as a pseudogene. In DNA, the CDR3 is TGTGCCAGCAGCAAGGGCGACGGAGGGAAGGGCAATCAGCCCCAGCATTTT. It codes for CASSKGDGGKGNQPQHF.